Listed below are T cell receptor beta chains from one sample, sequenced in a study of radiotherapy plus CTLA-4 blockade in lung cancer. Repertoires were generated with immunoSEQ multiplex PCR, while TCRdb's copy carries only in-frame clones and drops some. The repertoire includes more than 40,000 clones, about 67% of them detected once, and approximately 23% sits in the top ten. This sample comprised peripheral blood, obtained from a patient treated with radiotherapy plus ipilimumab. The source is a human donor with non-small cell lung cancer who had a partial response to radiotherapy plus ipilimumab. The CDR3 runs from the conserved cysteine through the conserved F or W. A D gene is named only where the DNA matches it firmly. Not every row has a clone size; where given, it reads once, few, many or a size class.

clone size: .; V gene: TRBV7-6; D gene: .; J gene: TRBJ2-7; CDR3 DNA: TGTGCCAGCAGCTTAGAACAAAAAGCCTACGAGCAGTACTTC; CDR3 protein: CASSLEQKAYEQYF
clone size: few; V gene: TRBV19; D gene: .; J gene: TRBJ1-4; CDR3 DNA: TGTGCCAGTAGCCGACACATCAATGAAAACCTGTTTTTT; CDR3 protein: CASSRHINENLFF
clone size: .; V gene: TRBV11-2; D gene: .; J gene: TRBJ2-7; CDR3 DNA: TGTGCCAGCAGCTCTAGCGCCGAGCAGTACTTC; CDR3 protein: CASSSSAEQYF
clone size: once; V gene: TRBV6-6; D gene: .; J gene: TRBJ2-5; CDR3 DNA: TGTGCCAGCAGTTACGGGGGGGGCGGGGAGACCCAGTACTTC; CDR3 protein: CASSYGGGGETQYF
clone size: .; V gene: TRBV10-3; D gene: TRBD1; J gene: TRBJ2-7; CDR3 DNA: TGTGCCATCAGTGAGTCGGTTGGACAGGCCTACGAGCAGTACTTC; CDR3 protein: CAISESVGQAYEQYF
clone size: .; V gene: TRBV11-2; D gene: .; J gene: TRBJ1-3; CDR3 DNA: TGTGCCAGCAGCTCATACAGCTCCCCTGGAAACACCATATATTTT; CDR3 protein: CASSSYSSPGNTIYF
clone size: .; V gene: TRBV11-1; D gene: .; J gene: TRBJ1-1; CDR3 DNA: TGTGCCAGCAGCTTGCAGATGAACACTGAAGCTTTCTTT; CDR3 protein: CASSLQMNTEAFF
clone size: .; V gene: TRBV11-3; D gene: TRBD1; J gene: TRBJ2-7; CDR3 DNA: TGTGCCAGCACCCGACAGGGTTCCTACGAGCAGTACTTC; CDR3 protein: CASTRQGSYEQYF
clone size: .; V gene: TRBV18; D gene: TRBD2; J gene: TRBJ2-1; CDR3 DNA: TGTGCCAGCTCAAGGGGACTAGCCGGGGGCAATGAGCAGTTCTTC; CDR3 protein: CASSRGLAGGNEQFF
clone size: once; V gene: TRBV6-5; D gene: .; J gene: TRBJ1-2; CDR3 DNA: TGTGCCAGCAGTGACAGGAGGCATGGCTACACCTTC; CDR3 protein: CASSDRRHGYTF